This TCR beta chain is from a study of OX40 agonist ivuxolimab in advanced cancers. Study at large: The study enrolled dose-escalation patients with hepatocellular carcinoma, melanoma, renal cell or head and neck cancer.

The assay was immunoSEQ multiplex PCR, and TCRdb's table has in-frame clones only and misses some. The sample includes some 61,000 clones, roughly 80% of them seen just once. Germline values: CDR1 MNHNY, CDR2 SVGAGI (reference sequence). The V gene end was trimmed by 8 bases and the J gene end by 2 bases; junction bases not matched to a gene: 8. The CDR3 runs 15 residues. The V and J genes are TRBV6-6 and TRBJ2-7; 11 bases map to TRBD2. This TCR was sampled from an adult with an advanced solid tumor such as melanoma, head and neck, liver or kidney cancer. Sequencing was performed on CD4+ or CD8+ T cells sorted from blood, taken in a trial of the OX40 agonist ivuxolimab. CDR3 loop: CASGLGTSGTYEQYF. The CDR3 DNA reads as TGTGCCAGCGGCCTGGGGACTAGCGGAACCTACGAGCAGTACTTC.